Following are 20 T cell receptor beta chains from one sample sequenced in a study of regulatory T cells in long-lasting Graves disease. Specified time point: persistent/refractory GD, antithyroid drugs over 5 years with positive TRAb. The authors made the TCR library using RNA they extracted from PBMCs. According to the study, TCR beta libraries were built with iRepertoire HTBI primers and CDR3-region Arm-PCR. TCRdb redid the calling of the multiplex PCR reads with MiXCR, one entry per CDR3 protein. The sample has about 460,000 distinct CDR3 sequences; under 25% are singletons. Sequencing was performed on peripheral blood mononuclear cells (PBMCs), taken when the disease was refractory, from a patient treated with antithyroid drugs. These receptors were taken from a female donor with Graves disease.

Of note for this clonotype: A single base separates this from a much larger clone, so it may be a read error. The chain couples TRBV11-2 to TRBJ2-7; TRBD1 might be the D (5 bases). CDR1 and CDR2 (germline): SGHAT, FQNNGV. Trimming pared 2 bases from V and 2 bases from J, leaving 10 bases between. CDR3 length: 14 residues. DNA of the CDR3: TGTGCCAGCAGCTTACGAGACAGTGCCTACGAGCAGTACTTC. Translation: CASSLRDSAYEQYF.

This clonotype has ten or more counts. V and J are TRBV7-2 and TRBJ2-7, with 9 bases matching TRBD1. The germline gives CDR1 SGHTA, CDR2 FQGNSA. CDR3 length: 15 residues. With V trimmed by 5 bases and J by 4 bases, 9 bases remained unmatched. The CDR3 protein is CASSTTGTGWYEQYF. As DNA, the CDR3 is TGTGCCAGCAGCACGACCGGGACAGGGTGGTACGAGCAGTACTTC. Using reference TRBV7-2 and TRBJ2-7 for the parts outside the CDR3, the full variable domain is GAGVSQSPSNKVTEKGKDVELRCDPISGHTALYWYRQSLGQGLEFLIYFQGNSAPDKSGLPSDRFSAERTGGSVSTLTIQRTQQEDSAVYLCASSTTGTGWYEQYFGPGTRLTVT.

This clonotype was seen repeatedly, ten times or more. J is TRBJ1-2 and V is TRBV27; maybe TRBD1 (5 bases). Germline V lookup: CDR1 MNHEY, CDR2 SMNVEV (reference sequence). The CDR3 totals 13 residues. The CDR3, as DNA: TGTGCTCCCGAGGCGGGGCTAATCTATGGCTACACCTTC. Translating it yields CAPEAGLIYGYTF.

This clonotype was detected a few times. In DNA form, the CDR3 reads TGCAGCGTATCCGGGACAGGGAGCAATCAGCCCCAGCATTTT. Translation gives CSVSGTGSNQPQHF. V usage is TRBV29-1 and J usage is TRBJ1-5; TRBD1 matches at 9 bases. With V trimmed by 6 bases and J by 1 base, 4 bases remained unmatched. Germline V gives CDR1 SQVTM, CDR2 ANQGSEA. The CDR3 has 14 amino acids.

This clonotype came up many times. The chain has TRBV24-1 and TRBJ1-2; D is perhaps TRBD1 (6 bases). The CDR3 is 17 residues long. V lost 4 bases and J 4 bases, leaving 21 bases between the germline ends. Germline V gene lookup returns CDR1 KGHDR and CDR2 SFDVKD. Here the CDR3 DNA reads TGTGCCACCAGTGACAGGGGTGACCCAACCGGAGGCTATGGCTACACCTTC. Residues: CATSDRGDPTGGYGYTF.

The rearrangement joins TRBV19 to TRBJ1-2; maybe TRBD1 (6 bases). Trimming pared 4 bases from V and 7 bases from J, leaving 22 bases between. Germline V gives CDR1 LNHDA, CDR2 SQIVND (reference sequence). The CDR3 has 16 amino acids. CDR3 nucleotide sequence: TGTGCCAGTAGTACCACCCTCAGACAGGAATTGGGTGGCTACACCTTC. The encoded protein is CASSTTLRQELGGYTF.

The sample holds a few counts of this clonotype. The chain recombines TRBV12-3 or TRBV12-4 with TRBJ2-7; 9 bases agree with TRBD1. With V trimmed by 5 bases and J by 3 bases, 8 bases remained unmatched. The CDR3 covers 15 residues. The CDR3 sequence is CASSAAWDRVYEQYF. CDR3 nucleotide sequence: TGTGCCAGCAGTGCTGCATGGGACAGGGTCTACGAGCAGTACTTC.

This clonotype was seen only a few times. The V gene is TRBV4-1, the J gene TRBJ1-1, with TRBD1 as a possible D gene (5 bases). This CDR3 region has 16 residues. The germline V gene encodes CDR1 MGHRA and CDR2 YSYEKL. V lost 0 bases to trimming and J lost 6 bases, with 17 bases between them. CDR3 residues: CASSQDSGGRWAEAFF. Written as DNA, the CDR3 is TGCGCCAGCAGCCAAGATTCGGGGGGAAGGTGGGCTGAAGCTTTCTTT.

Comment on this clonotype: A far larger clone is one base from this, pointing to a likely read error. V is TRBV12-3 or TRBV12-4 and J is TRBJ1-1; 7 nucleotides agree with TRBD1. CDR3 length equals 16 residues. In DNA, the CDR3 is TGTACCAGCAGTGATCGGGACAGATGGATGAACACTGAAGCTTTCTTT. As protein: CTSSDRDRWMNTEAFF.

This clonotype came up a few times. V is TRBV3-1 and J is TRBJ2-5; tentatively, D is TRBD1 or TRBD2 (5 bases each). V was shortened by 3 bases and J by 1 base, with 18 bases between the two germline ends. The CDR3 covers 17 residues. Germline-derived CDR1 and CDR2 are LGHDT and YNNKEL (reference sequence). The CDR3 is CASSQRSRGSGQETQYF. The CDR3 region has the DNA TGTGCCAGCAGCCAGAGGTCCCGGGGCTCCGGCCAAGAGACCCAGTACTTC.

This chain joins TRBV30 and TRBJ2-7; maybe TRBD2 (7 bases). Trimming left V 8 bases short and J 5 bases short, with 16 bases between. The CDR3 is 12 residues long. Germline CDR1 GTSNPN, CDR2 SVGIG (reference sequence). The CDR3, as DNA: TGTGCCAGGGGGGGGGGAGGGCACGAGCAGTACTTC. Translated, it gives CARGGGGHEQYF. The complete variable domain, with remaining parts taken from reference TRBV30 and TRBJ2-7, reads SQTIHQWPATLVQPVGSPLSLECTVEGTSNPNLYWYRQAAGRGLQLLFYSVGIGQISSEVPQNLSASRPQDRQFILSSKKLLLSDSGFYLCARGGGGHEQYFGPGTRLTVT.

The chain carries TRBV2 and TRBJ2-1; 7 nucleotides line up with TRBD2. The CDR3 consists of 14 residues. Germline loops: CDR1 SNHLY, CDR2 FYNNEI. The trim removed 4 bases at V and 10 bases at J, leaving 10 bases unmatched. The CDR3 sequence: CASSVVAGDREQFF. CDR3 nucleotide sequence: TGTGCCAGCAGTGTGGTAGCGGGCGATCGGGAGCAGTTCTTC.

The sample holds a few counts of this clonotype. The V gene is TRBV19, the J gene TRBJ1-1; D unresolved. The germline V gene has CDR1 LNHDA and CDR2 SQIVND (reference sequence). Trimming removed 3 bases from V and 0 bases from J, with 8 bases in between. The length of the CDR3 is 14 residues. CDR3 nucleotide sequence: TGTGCCAGTAGTATCGAACGGCTGAACACTGAAGCTTTCTTT. Protein sequence: CASSIERLNTEAFF.

This clonotype was detected only a few times. This chain links TRBV28 with TRBJ1-3; the match to TRBD1 covers 8 bases. Germline V gene lookup returns CDR1 MDHEN and CDR2 SYDVKM. The V and J ends lost 4 bases and 4 bases, in that order; junction bases with no gene match: 3. This CDR3 region has 14 residues. CDR3 protein: CASSSPGGGNTIYF. The CDR3 DNA follows: TGTGCCAGCAGTTCCCCAGGGGGCGGAAACACCATATATTTT.

Only a few counts were recorded for this clonotype. The chain carries TRBV7-9 and TRBJ2-1; a weak D match, TRBD2 (5 bases). The V gene lost 2 bases and the J gene lost 6 bases, with 14 bases spanning the gap. The germline V gene encodes CDR1 SEHNR and CDR2 FQNEAQ (reference sequence). The CDR3 has 15 amino acids. CDR3 region: CASSLLVGGSNEQFF. DNA for the CDR3: TGTGCCAGCAGCTTACTGGTTGGTGGGAGCAATGAGCAGTTCTTC.

This clonotype appeared many times. The gene calls are TRBV28 and TRBJ1-2; D is undetermined. V was cut by 4 bases and J by 4 bases, with 13 bases left in between. Germline CDR1 is MDHEN and CDR2 is SYDVKM. This CDR3 has 14 residues. CDR3 sequence: CASSSRGSRYGYTF. The CDR3 DNA sequence: TGTGCCAGCAGTTCCCGAGGGTCTCGCTATGGCTACACCTTC.

The gene calls are TRBV20-1 and TRBJ2-5; 10 positions match TRBD2. The V gene's germline CDR1 is DFQATT and CDR2 SNEGSKA (reference sequence). V lost 4 bases and J lost 2; bases outside the gene matches: 7. The CDR3 has 15 amino acids. DNA of the CDR3: TGCAGTGCTATCCCACTAGCGGGGTTACAAGAGACCCAGTACTTC. Its protein product is CSAIPLAGLQETQYF.

The chain uses TRBV30 and TRBJ1-1; perhaps TRBD1 as D (5 bases). In germline, CDR1 is GTSNPN, CDR2 SVGIG (reference sequence). The CDR3 sequence is 15 residues long. V was cut by 2 bases and J by 3 bases, with 16 bases left in between. The CDR3 sequence is CAWSWGQGAYTEAFF. The CDR3 DNA reads TGTGCCTGGAGTTGGGGCCAGGGAGCGTACACTGAAGCTTTCTTT.

The CDR3: CASSLRGPAGVTYEQYF. CDR3 nucleotides: TGTGCCAGCAGCCTGAGGGGGCCGGCGGGGGTAACCTACGAGCAGTACTTC. V and J are TRBV7-2 and TRBJ2-7; possibly TRBD1 or TRBD2 for D (7 bases each). The CDR3 covers 17 residues. Trimming pared 5 bases from V and 2 bases from J, leaving 22 bases between. Germline-derived CDR1 and CDR2 are SGHTA and FQGNSA.

The CDR3 DNA reads TGCAGTGCTAGACCCCTTAACTACGAGCAGTACTTC. Its protein is CSARPLNYEQYF. The chain employs TRBV20-1 and TRBJ2-7, with D unresolved. This CDR3 comprises 12 residues. Germline V gene sequence: CDR1 DFQATT, CDR2 SNEGSKA (reference sequence). Trimming took off 2 bases at V and 3 bases at J, with 8 bases between the two ends.